These T cell receptor beta chains were read from a single sample in a study of shared clonotypes between healthy human individuals. Repertoires were generated with immunoSEQ multiplex PCR, while TCRdb's copy carries only in-frame clones and drops some. The sample lists fewer than 850,000 clones; 80% to 95% were seen once. The specimen was memory CD8+ T cells from PBMCs. These TCRs come from a man in his late teens or twenties in good health. Some clones in this sample may be carry-over from other donors' samples. The CDR3 runs from the conserved cysteine through the conserved F or W. The D gene is left open where the match is weak. A row's size may be missing; if present it is once, few, many or a size class.

NA | 14 | NA | TRBJ2-7 | TRBV9 | CASSVGQGTYEQYF | TGTGCCAGCAGCGTAGGGCAGGGAACCTACGAGCAGTACTTC
TRBD2 | 18 | NA | TRBJ2-1 | TRBV15 | CATSRDLGFLAGVDEQFF | TGTGCCACCAGCAGAGATCTCGGGTTTCTAGCGGGAGTCGATGAGCAGTTCTTC
NA | 14 | NA | TRBJ2-7 | TRBV13 | CASSLGQQHYEQYF | TGTGCCAGCAGTCTCGGACAGCAACACTACGAGCAGTACTTC
NA | 15 | NA | TRBJ2-1 | TRBV27 | CATKIGRSSANEQFF | TGTGCCACTAAGATCGGGCGGAGTTCGGCCAATGAGCAGTTCTTC
NA | 13 | once | TRBJ1-1 | TRBV19 | CASSISGGVEAFF | TGTGCCAGTAGTATTTCTGGCGGGGTTGAAGCTTTCTTT
NA | 15 | NA | TRBJ1-2 | TRBV28 | CASSLGGTTNYGYTF | TGTGCCAGCAGTTTGGGTGGGACCACTAACTATGGCTACACCTTC
NA | 14 | NA | TRBJ1-1 | TRBV28 | CASRAGIGNTEAFF | TGTGCCAGCAGGGCGGGGATCGGGAACACTGAAGCTTTCTTT
NA | 16 | NA | TRBJ2-3 | TRBV19 | CASSPWTVISTDTQYF | TGTGCCAGTAGCCCCTGGACCGTTATTAGCACAGATACGCAGTATTTT
TRBD2 | 14 | NA | TRBJ2-7 | TRBV5-8 | CASSLASGSHEQYF | TGTGCCAGCAGCTTAGCCAGCGGGAGCCACGAGCAGTACTTC
TRBD2 | 16 | NA | TRBJ2-1 | TRBV10-3 | CAISERSGRADHEQFF | TGTGCCATCAGTGAAAGAAGCGGGAGGGCCGATCATGAGCAGTTCTTC
NA | 15 | NA | TRBJ1-2 | TRBV25-1 | CASSLGGLANYGYTF | TGTGCCAGCAGCCTCGGGGGTCTGGCTAACTATGGCTACACCTTC
NA | 15 | few | TRBJ2-7 | TRBV5-4 | CASSLGQPPVYEQYF | TGTGCCAGCAGCTTGGGCCAACCCCCAGTCTACGAGCAGTACTTC
TRBD2 | 16 | NA | TRBJ2-3 | TRBV27 | CASTQRLAGGGDTQYF | TGTGCCAGCACTCAGCGGCTAGCGGGAGGTGGCGATACGCAGTATTTT
NA | 14 | NA | TRBJ2-5 | TRBV2 | CASSDLAIQETQYF | TGTGCCAGCAGTGATCTGGCCATCCAAGAGACCCAGTACTTC
NA | 16 | NA | TRBJ2-2 | TRBV7-9 | CASSSYPGHTTGELFF | TGTGCCAGCAGCTCATACCCAGGACATACCACCGGGGAGCTGTTTTTT
NA | 16 | NA | TRBJ1-6 | TRBV5-6 | CASSLWGGVSWSPLHF | TGTGCCAGCAGCTTGTGGGGGGGCGTCTCTTGGTCACCCCTCCACTTT
NA | 11 | NA | TRBJ2-7 | TRBV30 | CAWTETYEQYF | TGTGCCTGGACAGAAACCTACGAGCAGTACTTC
NA | 14 | NA | TRBJ2-7 | TRBV4-1 | CASSPGGVSYEQYF | TGCGCCAGCAGCCCAGGAGGGGTCTCCTACGAGCAGTACTTC
NA | 14 | NA | TRBJ2-1 | TRBV6-1 | CASSESVLANEQFF | TGTGCCAGCAGTGAATCCGTCCTAGCGAATGAGCAGTTCTTC
NA | 15 | NA | TRBJ2-2 | TRBV7-2 | CASRRKWVDGGELFF | TGTGCCAGCAGGAGAAAATGGGTTGATGGCGGGGAGCTGTTTTTT
NA | 15 | NA | TRBJ1-2 | TRBV27 | CASRPLGSETYGYTF | TGTGCCAGCAGACCCCTCGGGTCGGAAACCTATGGCTACACCTTC
NA | 13 | NA | TRBJ2-1 | TRBV28 | CASSLYRGIEQFF | TGTGCCAGCAGTTTATATAGGGGGATTGAGCAGTTCTTC
NA | 14 | NA | TRBJ2-7 | TRBV7-3 | CASSLTGWPYEQYF | TGTGCCAGCAGCTTGACAGGTTGGCCCTACGAGCAGTACTTC
TRBD2 | 15 | NA | TRBJ2-7 | TRBV28 | CASTETSGETYEQYF | TGTGCCAGCACCGAGACTAGCGGGGAGACCTACGAGCAGTACTTC
NA | 14 | NA | TRBJ1-2 | TRBV9 | CASSLNDGRLGYTF | TGTGCCAGCAGCCTGAACGACGGGCGGTTAGGCTACACCTTC
TRBD1 | 13 | NA | TRBJ2-2 | TRBV27 | CASSSRGPGELFF | TGTGCCAGCAGTAGTAGGGGGCCCGGGGAGCTGTTTTTT
NA | 12 | NA | TRBJ1-2 | TRBV2 | CASRRPNYGYTF | TGTGCCAGCCGACGGCCCAACTATGGCTACACCTTC
TRBD1 | 15 | NA | TRBJ2-7 | TRBV4-1 | CASSRQQDRGGEQYF | TGCGCCAGCAGCCGTCAGCAAGACAGGGGGGGCGAGCAGTACTTC
TRBD1 | 13 | NA | TRBJ2-5 | TRBV5-1 | CASRYGLPGGQYF | TGCGCCAGCAGATACGGACTTCCAGGGGGCCAGTACTTC
NA | 16 | NA | TRBJ2-7 | TRBV7-8 | CASSLALGAPSYEQYF | TGTGCCAGCAGCTTAGCGCTGGGGGCTCCCTCCTACGAGCAGTACTTC
TRBD1 | 17 | NA | TRBJ2-1 | TRBV4-3 | CASSQPTSGQGYNEQFF | TGCGCCAGCAGCCAACCTACCTCGGGACAGGGATACAATGAGCAGTTCTTC
NA | 14 | NA | TRBJ1-1 | TRBV6-5 | CASTEAGENTEAFF | TGTGCCAGCACCGAGGCGGGGGAAAACACTGAAGCTTTCTTT
NA | 14 | NA | TRBJ2-1 | TRBV29-1 | CSVWVGNSYNEQFF | TGCAGCGTGTGGGTGGGGAACTCCTACAATGAGCAGTTCTTC
NA | 15 | NA | TRBJ1-1 | TRBV29-1 | CSVEGGGLPDTEAFF | TGCAGCGTTGAAGGTGGGGGACTTCCAGACACTGAAGCTTTCTTT
TRBD1 | 14 | once | TRBJ2-1 | TRBV28 | CASSSPLGGSEQFF | TGTGCCAGCAGTTCCCCTTTAGGGGGCAGTGAGCAGTTCTTC
NA | 13 | NA | TRBJ1-1 | TRBV28 | CASSLVPGTEAFF | TGTGCCAGCAGTTTGGTCCCCGGGACGGAAGCTTTCTTT
NA | 13 | NA | TRBJ2-7 | TRBV11-2 | CASSLGLFYEQYF | TGTGCCAGCAGCTTAGGGCTATTCTACGAGCAGTACTTC
NA | 13 | few | TRBJ2-7 | TRBV4-1 | CASSQVVSYEQYF | TGCGCCAGCAGCCAAGTTGTGTCCTACGAGCAGTACTTC
NA | 14 | NA | TRBJ1-1 | TRBV7-9 | CASSSAYRGTEAFF | TGTGCCAGCAGCTCCGCTTACCGGGGAACTGAAGCTTTCTTT
NA | 15 | NA | TRBJ2-1 | TRBV5-4 | CASRSLGGSYNEQFF | TGTGCCAGCAGAAGTCTGGGAGGCTCCTACAATGAGCAGTTCTTC
TRBD1 | 15 | NA | TRBJ1-3 | TRBV10-3 | CAISGGTGGENTIYF | TGTGCCATCAGTGGGGGGACAGGGGGCGAAAACACCATATATTTT
NA | 13 | NA | TRBJ2-7 | TRBV13 | CASSSLINYEQYF | TGTGCCAGCAGCTCCCTCATCAACTACGAGCAGTACTTC
NA | 16 | NA | TRBJ2-1 | TRBV27 | CASSPLGRRINNEQFF | TGTGCCAGCAGTCCCCTCGGTAGGAGAATTAACAATGAGCAGTTCTTC
NA | 18 | NA | TRBJ1-2 | TRBV4-1 | CASSQVTISAVPNYGYTF | TGCGCCAGCAGCCAAGTCACCATCAGCGCCGTTCCTAACTATGGCTACACCTTC
NA | 15 | once | TRBJ1-2 | TRBV7-9 | CASSQDRTDALGYTF | TGCGCCAGCAGCCAAGATCGGACCGATGCCTTGGGCTACACCTTC
TRBD2 | 18 | NA | TRBJ2-3 | TRBV27 | CASSLLGTSGPNTDTQYF | TGTGCCAGCAGTTTACTCGGGACTAGCGGACCAAACACAGATACGCAGTATTTT
TRBD1 | 17 | NA | TRBJ2-3 | TRBV5-1 | CASSFEQGPGSTDTQYF | TGCGCCAGCAGCTTTGAACAGGGGCCGGGTAGCACAGATACGCAGTATTTT